The present T cell receptor (beta chain) was sequenced within a study of blood T cell repertoires in COVID-19. The CDR3 is 19 amino acids. After removal of 5 bases from V and 2 bases from J, the junction contained 15 bases not matched to a gene. Germline V lookup: CDR1 SGHTA, CDR2 FQGTGA. TCRdb keeps only in-frame clones here, not all; method: immunoSEQ multiplex PCR. Of approximately 100,000 clones detected, 85% appear once; the ten largest clones hold 1.5% to 2%. This receptor was identified in a woman aged 70-85 years with active or convalescent COVID-19. Sequencing used peripheral blood. V gene TRBV7-3 combines with J gene TRBJ2-5; 12 positions match TRBD2. CDR3 coding DNA: TGTGCCAGCAGCCCCCGAGGCCCGTCTAGCGGGGGGGGACAAGAGACCCAGTACTTC. This gives the protein CASSPRGPSSGGGQETQYF.